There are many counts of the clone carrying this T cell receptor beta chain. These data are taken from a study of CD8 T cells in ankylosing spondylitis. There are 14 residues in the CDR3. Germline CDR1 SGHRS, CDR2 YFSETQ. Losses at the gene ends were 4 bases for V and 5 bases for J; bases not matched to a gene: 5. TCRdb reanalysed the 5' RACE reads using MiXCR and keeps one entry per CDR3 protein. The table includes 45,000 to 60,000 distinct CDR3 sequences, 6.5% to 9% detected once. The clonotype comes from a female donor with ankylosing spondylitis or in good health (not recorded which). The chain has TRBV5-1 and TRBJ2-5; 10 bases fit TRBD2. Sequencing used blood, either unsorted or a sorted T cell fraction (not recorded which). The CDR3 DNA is TGCGCCAGCAGCCCAACTAGCGGGGACGAGACCCAGTACTTC. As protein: CASSPTSGDETQYF.